This T cell receptor beta chain came from a study of blood T cells in healthy people across ages (dated by TCRdb to about 2015). General notes on the study: Template switching captured roughly one uniquely barcoded TCR beta cDNA molecule per two T cells in model experiments. The study measured age-related changes in TCR beta repertoire diversity using deep sequencing normalized with unique cDNA molecular identifiers. The donors were split into four age groups: young (average roughly 15 years), middle-aged (around 37), aged (62) and long-lived (over 80). Donors of different ages were randomly distributed across sequencing lanes to avoid experimental bias. The study analyzed two additional independent replicas of 1 million unique cDNA reads from the same blood draw for two donors, one aged 18 to 30 and one aged 80 or older.

The CDR3, from cysteine to phenylalanine, totals 14 residues. The only DNA kept is the CDR3, 42 bases in frame from the first base. The donors were about 40 Caucasian individuals from Russia, aged roughly 6 to 100 years, who were systemically healthy. Ten milliliters of peripheral blood were drawn from each donor into EDTA-treated Vacutainer tubes. Ficoll-Paque density-gradient centrifugation was used to isolate PBMCs, with at least 6.5 million obtained per sample. Total RNA, at least 6 micrograms per sample, was extracted from PBMCs with Trizol reagent. For every donor, an aliquot of PBMCs went through flow cytometry to measure the percentages of naive CD45RAhigh/CD27high T cells. Library construction relied on 5' RACE. Sequenced using an Illumina HiSeq 2500. The second PCR ran for about 6 to 11 cycles and used a J-beta primer mix along with a sample-barcoded 5' primer. A template-switch 5' adaptor carrying 12 random nucleotides introduced a unique molecular identifier onto each TCR beta cDNA molecule. Each sample yielded at least 2.5 million CDR3-containing paired-end reads. First-strand cDNA synthesis was performed from all RNA using the Mint cDNA synthesis kit, with priming by a TRBC-specific oligonucleotide. All cDNA was treated with uracil-DNA glycosylase and then went through a first 18-cycle PCR with the universal primers M1SS and BC2_uni_R. The study's own analysis went as follows. For normalization, 1 million high-quality reads, each with a distinct molecular identifier, were randomly selected from each sample. Reads sharing molecular identifiers were discarded rather than binned into consensus sequences. MiTCR, run with a Q25 quality threshold and the strictest error-elimination algorithm, handled CDR3 identification, clonotype clustering and error correction. A nonparametric unseen species model with Euler transformation was used to estimate lower-bound total TCR beta diversity. Using fastp trimming at Q25 and MiXCR clonotype assembly, TCRdb reanalyzed the public sequencing data and kept in-frame beta chains. For every CDR3 protein sequence, its rows merge into one entry that carries the most common genes and DNA. The V and J calls follow TCRdb's processing rather than the paper's. The sample table lists about 400,000 distinct CDR3 sequences, approximately 52% of them with a count of one. The top ten constitute 45% to 65% of the sample.

With respect to this clonotype: Its antigen is unknown. One base away there is no much larger clone; base qualities are not given.

The paper as a whole reports these results and caveats: Since profiling was done on bulk unsorted PBMCs, naive and antigen-experienced compartments could not be conclusively compared. The CMV infection status of donors was not known, potentially confounding age-related changes in expanded clonotypes. Total diversity estimates from one million sequenced T cells were considered lower bounds and underestimates. Compared with the aged group, the long-lived group had more naive CD4+ T cells, fewer expanded clones and increased TCR diversity, a pattern suggesting age selection. A strong correlation was found between observed TCR beta diversity and the percentage of naive T cells measured by flow cytometry. Observed TCR beta diversity per million T cells fell roughly linearly with age, and a significant reduction was already apparent by age around 40.

This chain joins TRBV21-1 to TRBJ2-5. TRBV21-1 counts as a pseudogene. Sequencing was done on a sample of blood. The TCR sequence derives from a man aged 55 to 70 in good health. The DNA is as follows: TGTGCCAGCAGCAAAGCGTCAGACCAAGAGACCCAGTACTTC. This codes for CASSKASDQETQYF.